These 23 T cell receptor beta chains originate from one sample sequenced in a study of cytotoxic CD8 clonotypes in ibrutinib-treated CLL. Clones were read by immunoSEQ multiplex PCR, and TCRdb kept only the in-frame ones, dropping some. The sample shows approximately 160,000 clones, 70% to 90% of them seen only once. The specimen comprised PBMCs, sampled at disease progression, from a patient treated with ibrutinib. These receptors all stem from a human donor with chronic lymphocytic leukemia.

Turning to this clone: Other nucleotide sequences from this sample produce the same CDR3. The chain carries TRBV7-9 and TRBJ1-4; perhaps TRBD1 as D (6 bases). V shed 3 bases and J shed 8 bases, with 13 bases lying between them. The germline gives CDR1 SEHNR, CDR2 FQNEAQ (reference sequence). The CDR3 is 14 residues long. CDR3 in amino acids: CASSLGQGREKLFF. As DNA, the CDR3 is TGTGCCAGCAGCTTGGGACAAGGAAGGGAAAAACTGTTTTTT.

The chain carries TRBV5-1 and TRBJ2-5; D is perhaps TRBD2 (6 bases). Germline CDR1 reads SGHRS; CDR2 reads YFSETQ. The CDR3 totals 15 residues. Trimming took off 6 bases at V and 1 base at J, with 16 bases between the two ends. The CDR3, as DNA: TGCGCCAGCACCTCAGGAGGGCAACTCCAAGAGACCCAGTACTTC. Translating it yields CASTSGGQLQETQYF.

V is TRBV6-5 and J is TRBJ2-7, with a tentative D call TRBD1 (5 bases). The germline gives CDR1 MNHEY, CDR2 SVGAGI. CDR3 length: 13 residues. Trimming removed 2 bases from V and 3 bases from J, with 8 bases in between. The CDR3: CASSYGAVYEQYF. For the CDR3, the DNA is TGTGCCAGCAGTTACGGGGCGGTCTACGAGCAGTACTTC.

The chain joins TRBV7-6 to TRBJ1-1; a weak D match, TRBD1 (6 bases). V lost 1 base to trimming and J lost 5 bases, with 17 bases between them. The germline V gene encodes CDR1 SGHVS and CDR2 FNYEAQ. The CDR3 length is 16 residues. This CDR3 is CASSLEPQGAKTEAFF. The CDR3 DNA reads as TGTGCCAGCAGCTTAGAGCCACAGGGAGCGAAGACTGAAGCTTTCTTT.

This chain joins TRBV7-3 and TRBJ2-1; D tentatively reads TRBD1 or TRBD2 (6 bases each). Germline V lookup: CDR1 SGHTA, CDR2 FQGTGA. CDR3 length: 12 amino acids. Trimming removed 8 bases from V and 7 bases from J, with 12 bases in between. The CDR3 loop reads CASGGPGNEQFF. DNA for the CDR3: TGTGCCAGCGGGGGGCCCGGGAATGAGCAGTTCTTC.

The gene calls are TRBV29-1 and TRBJ2-1; possible D gene TRBD2, 5 bases. The V and J ends lost 0 bases and 0 bases respectively, with 12 bases between them. CDR3 length: 16 residues. Looked up from germline, CDR1 is SQVTM and CDR2 is ANQGSEA. CDR3 sequence (DNA): TGCAGCGTTGAAGATCGGGAACCTAGCTCCTACAATGAGCAGTTCTTC. It specifies CSVEDREPSSYNEQFF.

This clone was seen many times. The V and J genes are TRBV7-3 and TRBJ2-1; 10 nucleotides match TRBD2. The CDR3 covers 15 residues. Germline V gene data show CDR1 as SGHTA and CDR2 as FQGTGA. The V gene end was trimmed by 6 bases and the J gene end by 9 bases; junction bases not matched to a gene: 11. DNA for the CDR3: TGTGCCAGCAGTCCCGGGACTAGCGTGTATAGTGAGCAGTTCTTC. Translation gives CASSPGTSVYSEQFF.

The sample holds one count of this clone. The chain's CDR3 is CASSSLGQLYGYTF. The CDR3 region has the DNA TGCGCCAGCAGCTCTTTGGGACAGCTCTATGGCTACACCTTC. The chain uses TRBV5-1 and TRBJ1-2, with 7 bases identical to TRBD1. This CDR3 region has 14 residues. V shed 3 bases and J 4 bases; nucleotides not matched to a gene: 6. Germline assignment: CDR1 SGHRS and CDR2 YFSETQ.

The chain employs TRBV4-2 and TRBJ2-1; D possibly corresponds to TRBD1 (6 bases). Between the trimmed V and J ends, which lost 0 bases and 13 bases, there was a span of 10 bases. The CDR3 totals 12 residues. CDR1 LGHNA and CDR2 YNFKEQ come from the germline V gene. In DNA, the CDR3 is TGTGCCAGCAGCCAAGATCCGGGGACACAGTTCTTC. Residues: CASSQDPGTQFF.

The chain couples TRBV6-5 to TRBJ1-5, with a weak D call TRBD1 (6 bases). Looked up from germline, CDR1 is MNHEY and CDR2 is SVGAGI. V lost 5 bases, J lost 8 bases, and 16 bases lay in between. The CDR3 runs to 14 residues. CDR3 DNA sequence: TGTGCCAGCAGTACAGGGCGATCGTTCGAGCCCCAGCATTTT. Translating it yields CASSTGRSFEPQHF.

J is TRBJ2-5 and V is TRBV5-1; 11 bases map to TRBD2. The V gene end was trimmed by 1 base and the J gene end by 5 bases; junction bases not matched to a gene: 7. In germline, CDR1 is SGHRS, CDR2 YFSETQ. CDR3 length: 16 amino acids. CDR3 sequence: CASSLYGLAGGETQYF. In nucleotides, the CDR3 is TGCGCCAGCAGCTTGTACGGACTAGCGGGCGGGGAGACCCAGTACTTC.

DNA for the CDR3: TGTGCCTGGAGTGTTCCGAGCCGCCCCGCGGATTCACCCCTCCACTTT. Encoded protein: CAWSVPSRPADSPLHF. The chain carries TRBV30 and TRBJ1-6; D remains ambiguous. The CDR3 contains 16 residues. Looked up from germline, CDR1 is GTSNPN and CDR2 is SVGIG (reference sequence). V shed 0 bases and J shed 8 bases, with 17 bases lying between them.

This chain uses TRBV7-2 with TRBJ2-7, with D perhaps TRBD1 or TRBD2 (5 bases each). The CDR3 spans 14 residues. Germline-derived CDR1 and CDR2 are SGHTA and FQGNSA. Trimming removed 4 bases at V and 2 bases at J, with 12 bases between. The CDR3 bases are TGTGCCAGCAGCTCCCTCATGGGGGCCTACGAGCAGTACTTC. Amino acid sequence: CASSSLMGAYEQYF.

This chain links TRBV10-3 with TRBJ2-7; D is perhaps TRBD1 or TRBD2 (5 bases each). The CDR3 has 14 residues. V was trimmed by 3 bases and J by 2 bases, leaving 11 bases between them. Germline V gene data show CDR1 as ENHRY and CDR2 as SYGVKD. CDR3 amino acids: CAISDLTGPYEQYF. The CDR3 nucleotides are TGTGCCATCAGTGATTTGACGGGACCCTACGAGCAGTACTTC.

This chain uses TRBV19 with TRBJ2-3, with 8 positions matching TRBD1. The junction had 11 bases not matched to a gene; V was cut back by 6 bases and J by 3 bases. Germline V gene lookup returns CDR1 LNHDA and CDR2 SQIVND (reference sequence). The CDR3 extends over 16 amino acids. CDR3 sequence reads: CASSRRQGRDTDTQYF. CDR3 sequence (DNA): TGTGCCAGTAGCCGTCGACAGGGGCGGGATACAGATACGCAGTATTTT.

This clone was seen once. The chain joins TRBV9 to TRBJ1-3; no reliable D call. V lost 4 bases, J lost 7 bases, and 12 bases lay in between. The CDR3 contains 13 residues. The germline V gene encodes CDR1 SGDLS and CDR2 YYNGEE. The DNA of the CDR3 is TGTGCCAGCAGCTCGAATAAAGGGAACACCATATATTTT. Amino acids: CASSSNKGNTIYF.

This clone was detected only once. The rearrangement joins TRBV4-1 to TRBJ2-3; TRBD2 matches 7 bases. The CDR3 loop spans 15 amino acids. J was trimmed by 2 bases and V by 3 bases; bases with no gene match: 5. Germline V gives CDR1 MGHRA, CDR2 YSYEKL. The CDR3 DNA is TGCGCCAGCAGCCATACGGGACTACTCACAGATACGCAGTATTTT. Amino acid sequence: CASSHTGLLTDTQYF.

The chain carries TRBV18 and TRBJ1-1; no clear D gene. V dropped 3 bases and J dropped 0 bases, with 14 bases sitting between them. CDR3 size: 16 residues. CDR1 and CDR2 (germline): KGHSH, LQKENI. In DNA, the CDR3 is TGTGCCAGCTCACCGAGGCCGCTTACTATGAACACTGAAGCTTTCTTT. Translation gives CASSPRPLTMNTEAFF.

This clone was seen more than once but under ten times. Additional DNA sequences in this sample encode the identical CDR3. The V and J genes are TRBV18 and TRBJ2-3; D is perhaps TRBD2 (5 bases). V was cut by 6 bases and J by 6 bases, with 7 bases left in between. CDR3 length: 11 amino acids. Germline CDR1 reads KGHSH; CDR2 reads LQKENI. The DNA for the CDR3 is TGTGCCAGCTCTCCGGGGGATACGCAGTATTTT. Protein product: CASSPGDTQYF. The full variable domain, rest sourced from reference TRBV18 and TRBJ2-3, is NAGVMQNPRHLVRRRGQEARLRCSPMKGHSHVYWYRQLPEEGLKFMVYLQKENIIDESGMPKERFSAEFPKEGPSILRIQQVVRGDSAAYFCASSPGDTQYFGPGTRLTVL.

The V gene is TRBV28, the J gene TRBJ1-4, with 7 bases lining up with TRBD1. This CDR3 comprises 18 residues. The V gene's germline CDR1 is MDHEN and CDR2 SYDVKM. After removal of 4 bases from V and 0 bases from J, the junction contained 11 bases not matched to a gene. DNA for the CDR3: TGTGCCAGCAGTTACCGACAGGGAAAGGTGACAACTAATGAAAAACTGTTTTTT. Translated: CASSYRQGKVTTNEKLFF.

This chain connects TRBV6-6 to TRBJ1-2; 7 nucleotides agree with TRBD1. After removal of 6 bases from V and 2 bases from J, the junction contained 9 bases not matched to a gene. The CDR3 length is 15 residues. The germline CDR1 and CDR2 sequences are MNHNY and SVGAGI (reference sequence). The CDR3 DNA reads TGTGCCAGCAGGCCCCCCGAGACAGGGAACTATGGCTACACCTTC. Its protein is CASRPPETGNYGYTF.

A few counts support this clone. The V gene is TRBV10-1, the J gene TRBJ2-7; the D gene is possibly TRBD2 (5 bases). The ends were cut back, 2 bases at V and 3 bases at J, with 8 bases in the middle. This CDR3 spans 13 amino acids. Germline V gene data show CDR1 as WNHNN and CDR2 as SYGVQD (reference sequence). CDR3 bases: TGCGCCAGCAGTGAGGGCGGGTTCTACGAGCAGTACTTC. This encodes CASSEGGFYEQYF.

The sample holds a few counts of this clone. Additional DNA sequences in this sample encode the identical CDR3. The V gene is TRBV6-5, the J gene TRBJ1-5; possible D gene TRBD1, 5 bases. V lost 3 bases, J lost 4 bases, and 7 bases lay in between. Germline CDR1 MNHEY, CDR2 SVGAGI. This CDR3 has 13 residues. The CDR3, as DNA: TGTGCCAGCAGTTATGGGGGAAATCAGCCCCAGCATTTT. Encoded protein: CASSYGGNQPQHF.